This TCR beta chain was identified during a study of human T cells and chemical hapten exposure. In germline, CDR1 is MDHEN, CDR2 SYDVKM. CDR3 length equals 18 residues. V shed 3 bases, J shed 0 bases, and the junction held 11 bases outside the gene matches. Specified time point: patch test 1, 2 weeks after DPC sensitization. Treatment here: therapeutic diphenylcyclopropenone sensitization with weekly scalp DPC. TCRdb analysed the RACE reads with MiXCR anew, one entry per CDR3 protein. The table lists around 380,000 distinct CDR3 sequences, more than 4.5% of them singletons, with 2% to 2.5% in the top ten.

The source of this sequence is a woman in her fifties or sixties with alopecia areata. Some clones in this sample may be carry-over from other donors' samples. The sequencing used whole blood, collected in connection with sensitization to the hapten diphenylcyclopropenone (DPC). The chain has TRBV28 and TRBJ2-7, with 10 bases matching TRBD2. CDR3 sequence (DNA): TGTGCCAGCAGTTTCTTCCAGCGGGAGGGCCCGAGCTCCTACGAGCAGTACTTC. Protein: CASSFFQREGPSSYEQYF.